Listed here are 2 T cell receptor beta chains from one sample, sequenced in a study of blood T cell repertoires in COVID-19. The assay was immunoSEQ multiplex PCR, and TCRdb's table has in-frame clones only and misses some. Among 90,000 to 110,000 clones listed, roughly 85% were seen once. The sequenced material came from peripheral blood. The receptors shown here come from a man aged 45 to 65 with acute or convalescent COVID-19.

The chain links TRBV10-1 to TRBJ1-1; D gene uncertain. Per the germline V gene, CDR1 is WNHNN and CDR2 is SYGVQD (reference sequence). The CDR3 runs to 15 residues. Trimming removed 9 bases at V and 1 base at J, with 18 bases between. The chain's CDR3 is CASSRTEGGNTEAFF. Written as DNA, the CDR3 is TGCGCCAGTTCACGGACGGAAGGAGGGAACACTGAAGCTTTCTTT.

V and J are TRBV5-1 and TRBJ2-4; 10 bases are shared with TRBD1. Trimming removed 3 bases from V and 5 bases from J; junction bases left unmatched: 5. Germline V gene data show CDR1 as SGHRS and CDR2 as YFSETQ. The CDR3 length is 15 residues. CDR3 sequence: CASSWAGTGENIQYF. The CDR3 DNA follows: TGCGCCAGCAGCTGGGCCGGGACAGGGGAAAACATTCAGTACTTC.